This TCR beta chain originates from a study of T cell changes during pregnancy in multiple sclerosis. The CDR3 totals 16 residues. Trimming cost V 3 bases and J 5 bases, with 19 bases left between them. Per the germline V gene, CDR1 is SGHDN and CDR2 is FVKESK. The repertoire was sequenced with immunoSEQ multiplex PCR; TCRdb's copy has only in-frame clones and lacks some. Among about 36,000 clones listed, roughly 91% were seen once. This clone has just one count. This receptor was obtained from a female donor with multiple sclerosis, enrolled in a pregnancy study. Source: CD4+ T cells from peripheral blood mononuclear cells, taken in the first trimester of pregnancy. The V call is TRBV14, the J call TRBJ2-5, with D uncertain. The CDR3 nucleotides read TGTGCCAGCAGCCACCGTGTGGGTAGTGTCAGGGAGACCCAGTACTTC. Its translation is CASSHRVGSVRETQYF.